These 12 T cell receptor beta chains were all obtained from the same sample, sequenced in a study of OX40 agonist ivuxolimab in advanced cancers. Libraries were prepared by immunoSEQ multiplex PCR; TCRdb keeps only in-frame clonotypes and omits some of them. This table has approximately 97,000 clones, roughly nine tenths appearing once. The specimen comprised CD4+ or CD8+ T cells sorted from blood, sampled in a trial of the OX40 agonist ivuxolimab. The receptors come from an adult with an advanced solid tumor such as melanoma, head and neck, liver or kidney cancer.

The V and J genes are TRBV13 and TRBJ1-1; D ambiguous. V was cut by 2 bases and J by 0 bases, with 7 bases left in between. The germline V gene has CDR1 PRHDT and CDR2 FYEKMQ (reference sequence). CDR3 length: 14 residues. The CDR3 reads CASSLRLVNTEAFF. CDR3 in DNA: TGTGCCAGCAGCTTAAGACTTGTGAACACTGAAGCTTTCTTT.

This clone was observed many times. The gene calls are TRBV7-6 and TRBJ1-2, with D hard to call. The CDR3 extends over 14 amino acids. CDR1 SGHVS and CDR2 FNYEAQ come from the germline V gene. V gave up 5 bases and J gave up 4 bases, with 14 bases separating them. The CDR3 DNA reads as TGTGCCAGCAGCAGCACTCCAAACGGCTATGGCTACACCTTC. This translates into CASSSTPNGYGYTF. The full variable domain, in which reference TRBV7-6 and TRBJ1-2 provide the parts outside the CDR3, is GAGVSQSPRYKVTKRGQDVALRCDPISGHVSLYWYRQALGQGPEFLTYFNYEAQQDKSGLPNDRFSAERPEGSISTLTIQRTEQRDSAMYRCASSSTPNGYGYTFGSGTRLTVV.

The rearrangement uses TRBV10-3 and TRBJ2-3; the D call may be TRBD1 or TRBD2 (6 bases each). V dropped 0 bases and J dropped 2 bases, with 12 bases sitting between them. In germline, CDR1 is ENHRY, CDR2 SYGVKD. This CDR3 is 16 amino acids long. This CDR3 is CAISESEGGFTDTQYF. Here the CDR3 DNA reads TGTGCCATCAGTGAGTCTGAGGGGGGCTTCACAGATACGCAGTATTTT.

The count of this clone is one. At one end the junction does not follow the germline gene, possibly because of a read error. The chain joins TRBV20-1 to TRBJ2-1; tentatively, D is TRBD2 (5 bases). Germline V gives CDR1 DFQATT, CDR2 SNEGSKA (reference sequence). CDR3 length equals 11 residues. In nucleotides, the CDR3 is TGCAGTGCTAGCCCGGGGAAGAGTGGTGTCTTC. Translated, it gives CSASPGKSGVF.

The chain is built from TRBV18 and TRBJ2-2; D gene ambiguous. The CDR3 is made up of 16 amino acids. From germline, CDR1 is KGHSH and CDR2 LQKENI. Trimming removed 0 bases from V and 0 bases from J, with 8 bases in between. CDR3 residues: CASSPPSLPNTGELFF. As DNA, the CDR3 is TGTGCCAGCTCACCACCTTCGCTCCCGAACACCGGGGAGCTGTTTTTT.

This chain connects TRBV7-8 to TRBJ2-5, with TRBD2 identical over 14 bases. The CDR3 is made up of 17 amino acids. Germline assignment: CDR1 SGHVS and CDR2 FQNEAQ. V was pared by 4 bases and J by 5 bases, with 9 bases of the junction left unmatched. In DNA form, the CDR3 reads TGTGCCAGCAGCTGGGGGACTAGCGGGGGTGGTAGTGAGACCCAGTACTTC. This codes for CASSWGTSGGGSETQYF.

Only one count was recorded for this clone. V usage is TRBV27 and J usage is TRBJ1-3; maybe TRBD1 (6 bases). V dropped 2 bases and J dropped 7 bases, with 15 bases sitting between them. Per the germline V gene, CDR1 is MNHEY and CDR2 is SMNVEV (reference sequence). The CDR3 is 15 residues long. CDR3 sequence reads: CASSLGHPGANTIYF. CDR3 bases: TGTGCCAGCAGTTTAGGGCATCCAGGGGCGAACACCATATATTTT.

This clone was counted a single time. V gene TRBV19 combines with J gene TRBJ1-1, with 7 bases identical to TRBD1. Germline V CDR1 and CDR2: LNHDA, SQIVND (reference sequence). The V segment lost 4 bases and the J segment 3 bases; nucleotides outside the gene matches: 5. The CDR3 runs 14 residues. Written as DNA, the CDR3 is TGTGCCAGTAGTAAGGGGGCCGTGCACACTGAAGCTTTCTTT. Its protein is CASSKGAVHTEAFF. Supplemented by reference TRBV19 and TRBJ1-1, the full variable domain reads DGGITQSPKYLFRKEGQNVTLSCEQNLNHDAMYWYRQDPGQGLRLIYYSQIVNDFQKGDIAEGYSVSREKKESFPLTVTSAQKNPTAFYLCASSKGAVHTEAFFGQGTRLTVV.

The chain carries TRBV30 and TRBJ1-2; possible D gene TRBD1, 5 bases. This CDR3 has 14 residues. Trimming took 3 bases from V and 5 from J, leaving 16 bases between them. Germline CDR1 GTSNPN, CDR2 SVGIG (reference sequence). This CDR3 is CAWSSPGTFYGYTF. DNA of the CDR3: TGTGCCTGGAGCTCGCCGGGGACCTTTTATGGCTACACCTTC. Together with reference TRBV30 and TRBJ1-2, the CDR3 gives the full variable domain: SQTIHQWPATLVQPVGSPLSLECTVEGTSNPNLYWYRQAAGRGLQLLFYSVGIGQISSEVPQNLSASRPQDRQFILSSKKLLLSDSGFYLCAWSSPGTFYGYTFGSGTRLTVV.

V and J are TRBV5-4 and TRBJ2-3; 8 nucleotides agree with TRBD2. This CDR3 contains 14 residues. The trim removed 3 bases at V and 5 bases at J, leaving 5 bases unmatched. In germline, CDR1 is SGHNT, CDR2 YYREEE (reference sequence). The CDR3 protein is CASSSGLVLDTQYF. In DNA, the CDR3 is TGTGCCAGCAGCTCGGGACTAGTTTTAGATACGCAGTATTTT.

This chain links TRBV28 with TRBJ2-1; TRBD1 aligns across 12 bases. This CDR3 is built from 14 residues. Germline assignment: CDR1 MDHEN and CDR2 SYDVKM. Trimming took 7 bases from V and 9 from J; bases not matched to a gene: 7. CDR3 sequence: CASIPGQGAGEQFF. The CDR3 bases are TGTGCCAGCATCCCGGGACAGGGGGCGGGTGAGCAGTTCTTC.

The chain carries TRBV19 and TRBJ2-1; D gene uncertain. CDR1 and CDR2 from the germline V gene are LNHDA and SQIVND (reference sequence). V lost 6 bases and J lost 4, with 13 bases in between. The CDR3 contains 14 residues. CDR3 sequence reads: CASSRIEGYNEQFF. In DNA form, the CDR3 reads TGTGCCAGTAGCCGGATAGAAGGGTACAATGAGCAGTTCTTC.